This T cell receptor beta chain came from a study of T cells in Graves' hyperthyroidism and ophthalmopathy (dated 2019 in TCRdb). For the wider study: Peripheral blood samples were taken at initial diagnosis, before any treatment was given. Thyroid tissue and blood T-cell repertoires from several Graves' hyperthyroidism patients were also compared in the study. Once sampling was done, hyperthyroidism patients were given methimazole at a starting dose of 30 mg daily, whereas ophthalmopathy patients were given high-dose intravenous methylprednisolone. The paper reports TCR Vbeta CDR3 sequencing of more than 120 peripheral blood samples: around 41 ophthalmopathy, around 80 hyperthyroidism and approximately 17 progressor patients. For training and testing, the approximately 92 patients in the discovery cohort were randomly divided in a 7:3 ratio. An independent validation cohort of 18 to 20 hyperthyroidism patients and over 15 patients who later progressed to ophthalmopathy tested prospective prediction of ophthalmopathy. TCR V-J signatures able to tell the groups apart were searched for in a discovery cohort of around 95 patients, of whom about 40 had Graves' ophthalmopathy and roughly 59 had stable Graves' hyperthyroidism. Study-wide findings and limitations: In validation, progression to ophthalmopathy was predicted by the model with nearly 71% sensitivity and just over 72% specificity, a median of 6.5 months before onset. No statistical method was used to fix the sample size in advance, and group allocation was not hidden from the investigators. A 13 V-J signature model separated ophthalmopathy from stable hyperthyroidism, with about 88% sensitivity and roughly 81% specificity in cross-validation and 80%/75% in testing. Most expanded thyroid clonotypes (frequency above 0.001) were also detected in blood, suggesting blood repertoires may reflect thyroid immune responses.

The germline V gene (reference sequence) supplies CDR1 LNHNV and CDR2 YYDKDF. The germline ends are 16 bases apart after V is trimmed by 0 bases and J by 3 bases. The CDR3 goes from the cysteine to the phenylalanine over 17 residues. Of the read, only the CDR3 DNA is kept; its 51 bases are in frame from base 1. This clonotype was detected only a few times. Its antigen remains undetermined. Base-call qualities are not available, and no considerably larger clone is one nucleotide away. Hyperthyroidism patients were aged 18 to 65 years and newly diagnosed, with disease duration of less than 2 months. Exclusion was applied to patients with uncontrolled infections, other autoimmune diseases, pregnancy or lactation. Clinical symptoms, serum thyroxine and TRAb, thyroid ultrasound, and orbital computed tomography formed the basis for the diagnoses. For progressor patients, blood was drawn at the first diagnosis of hyperthyroidism, before any ophthalmopathy symptoms had appeared. PBMCs were isolated from 10 ml of fresh peripheral blood by Ficoll-Paque density gradient centrifugation. Progressor patients were initially diagnosed with Graves' hyperthyroidism and developed ophthalmopathy during follow-up. Trizol reagent was used to extract total RNA, and RNA quality was then checked on an Agilent 2100 Bioanalyzer.

The TCR beta CDR3 regions were amplified from the RNA transcripts. A first-round RT-PCR of the TCR CDR3 used the HTBI primer set with the Qiagen OneStep RT-PCR kit. The libraries were constructed in a second round of multiplex PCR and then size-selected and purified. Libraries were sequenced paired-end with 100 bp reads on an Illumina HiSeq2000. On the authors' methods: SOAPnuke was used to process the raw data, throwing out any read that contained adapters or uncalled bases, had a mean Phred below 15, or lacked an exact constant-primer or identifier match. COPE v1.2.5 was used to merge high-quality paired reads, and clonotypes were defined as unique nucleotide sequences. MiTCR v1.1 was used to align the clonotypes against IMGT TRBV, TRBD and TRBJ reference segments. Only V-J combinations with frequency above 0.0001, covering 99% to 99.2% of repertoires, were analysed. A TCS score was defined as the ratio of F50 (clonal expansion) to E x V (chaos), with BLOSUM62-based TCRdist applied between CDR3 peptides within each V-J. Welch's t-statistics and random forest reduced 514 V-J features to about 12, which were used in a naive Bayes classifier (R e1071). Starting from the raw public reads, TCRdb applied fastp trimming at Q25, assembled clones with MiXCR and retained in-frame beta chains. Duplicate CDR3 protein sequences are folded into a single record with the most common DNA and genes. In this record, the V and J calls reflect TCRdb's handling and not the investigators' own analysis. The sample includes 300,000 to 450,000 distinct CDR3 sequences, with approximately 14% observed a single time. 25% to 35% of the sample belongs to the ten largest clones.

The TCR sequence derives from a woman under 30 with Graves' hyperthyroidism that later progressed to Graves' ophthalmopathy. The chain uses TRBV15 and TRBJ2-3; the D segment could be TRBD2, given 5 matching bases. Sequenced input: blood. The sequenced DNA: TGTGCCACCAGCAGAGATCGTAGGGCCTTAGCGACAGATACGCAGTATTTT. This gives the protein CATSRDRRALATDTQYF.